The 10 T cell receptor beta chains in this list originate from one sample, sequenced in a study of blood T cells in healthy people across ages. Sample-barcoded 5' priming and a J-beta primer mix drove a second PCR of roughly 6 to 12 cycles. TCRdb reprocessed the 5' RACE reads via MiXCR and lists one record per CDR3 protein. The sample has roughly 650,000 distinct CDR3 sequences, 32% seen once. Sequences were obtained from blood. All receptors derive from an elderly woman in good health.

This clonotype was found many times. The CDR3 DNA is TGCGCCAGCAGCTCCAAGTTGACAGATACGCAGTATTTT. Amino acid sequence: CASSSKLTDTQYF. The chain couples TRBV5-1 to TRBJ2-3; D remains unclear. Trimming took off 3 bases at V and 3 bases at J, with 8 bases between the two ends. Germline CDR1 and CDR2: SGHRS and YFSETQ. The CDR3 has 13 residues.

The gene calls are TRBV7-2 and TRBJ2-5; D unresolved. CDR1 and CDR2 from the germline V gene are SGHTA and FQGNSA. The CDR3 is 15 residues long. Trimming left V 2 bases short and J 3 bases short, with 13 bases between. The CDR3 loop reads CASSLLRREEETQYF. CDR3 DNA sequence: TGTGCCAGCAGCTTACTGCGCCGAGAGGAAGAGACCCAGTACTTC.

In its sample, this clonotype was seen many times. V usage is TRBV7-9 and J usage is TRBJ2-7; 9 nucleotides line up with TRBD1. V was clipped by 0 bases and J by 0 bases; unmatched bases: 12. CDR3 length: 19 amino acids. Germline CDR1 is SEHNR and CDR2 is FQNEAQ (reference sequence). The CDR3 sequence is CASSLALKFGTGNSYEQYF. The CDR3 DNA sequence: TGTGCCAGCAGCTTAGCGCTAAAGTTCGGGACAGGGAACTCCTACGAGCAGTACTTC.

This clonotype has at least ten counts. Here the CDR3 reads CASSYAGTGLKNYGYTF. The DNA of the CDR3 is TGTGCCAGCAGCTACGCCGGGACAGGGTTGAAAAACTATGGCTACACCTTC. This chain connects TRBV5-6 to TRBJ1-2, with 9 bases identical to TRBD1. This CDR3 is built from 17 residues. Unmatched junction bases numbered 11, after V lost 3 bases and J lost 2 bases. The V gene's germline CDR1 is SGHDT and CDR2 YYEEEE.

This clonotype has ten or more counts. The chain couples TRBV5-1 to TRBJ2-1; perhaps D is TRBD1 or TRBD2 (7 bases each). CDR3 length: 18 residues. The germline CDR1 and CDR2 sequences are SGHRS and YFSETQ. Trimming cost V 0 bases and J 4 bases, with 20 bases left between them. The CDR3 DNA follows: TGCGCCAGCAGCTTGGCCGGGTTCGCCCAGGGGGGGTACAATGAGCAGTTCTTC. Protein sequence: CASSLAGFAQGGYNEQFF.

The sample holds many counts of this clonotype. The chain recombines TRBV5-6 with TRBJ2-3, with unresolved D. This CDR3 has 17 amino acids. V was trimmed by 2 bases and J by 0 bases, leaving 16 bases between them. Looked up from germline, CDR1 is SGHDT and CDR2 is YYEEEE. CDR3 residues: CASSFFGPEASTDTQYF. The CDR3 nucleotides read TGTGCCAGCAGCTTCTTCGGCCCCGAGGCGAGCACAGATACGCAGTATTTT.

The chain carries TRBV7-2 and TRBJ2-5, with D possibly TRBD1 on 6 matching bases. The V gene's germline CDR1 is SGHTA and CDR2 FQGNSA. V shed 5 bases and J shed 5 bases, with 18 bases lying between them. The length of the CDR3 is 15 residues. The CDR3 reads CASSLNVARGETQYF. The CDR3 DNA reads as TGTGCCAGCAGCCTTAATGTCGCTAGGGGGGAGACCCAGTACTTC. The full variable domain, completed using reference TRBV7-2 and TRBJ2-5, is GAGVSQSPSNKVTEKGKDVELRCDPISGHTALYWYRQSLGQGLEFLIYFQGNSAPDKSGLPSDRFSAERTGGSVSTLTIQRTQQEDSAVYLCASSLNVARGETQYFGPGTRLLVL.

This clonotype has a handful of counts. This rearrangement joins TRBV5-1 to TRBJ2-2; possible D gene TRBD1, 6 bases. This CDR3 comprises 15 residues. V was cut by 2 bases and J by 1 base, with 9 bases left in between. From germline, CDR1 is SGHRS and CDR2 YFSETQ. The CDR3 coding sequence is TGCGCCAGCAGCTTCCTACAGGGGAACACCGGGGAGCTGTTTTTT. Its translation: CASSFLQGNTGELFF.

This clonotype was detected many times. CDR3 residues: CASSEYSGTGSTDTQYF. The CDR3 DNA reads TGTGCCAGCAGTGAATATTCCGGGACAGGGAGCACAGATACGCAGTATTTT. The rearrangement joins TRBV6-1 to TRBJ2-3, with 9 bases matching TRBD1. CDR1 MNHNS and CDR2 SASEGT come from the germline V gene. CDR3 size: 17 residues. The J segment lost 0 bases and the V segment lost 2 bases, leaving 6 bases of the junction unmatched.

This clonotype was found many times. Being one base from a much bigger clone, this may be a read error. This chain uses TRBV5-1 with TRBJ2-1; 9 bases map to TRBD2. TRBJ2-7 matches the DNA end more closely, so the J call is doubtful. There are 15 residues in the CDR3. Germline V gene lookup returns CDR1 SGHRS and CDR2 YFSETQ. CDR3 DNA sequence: TGCGCCAGCAGTCCAGCGGGGGGCACCTACAATGAGCAGTACTTC. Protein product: CASSPAGGTYNEQYF.